This T cell receptor (beta chain) was recovered during a study of Graves' ophthalmopathy and Graves' hyperthyroidism. Study summary: Upon initial diagnosis and before any treatment, peripheral blood was collected.

Amplification of the TCR beta CDR3 regions used RNA transcripts (as template). HTBI-primed RT-PCR formed the first round, and a multiplex PCR formed the second. Each CDR3 protein is one row after TCRdb ran MiXCR on the multiplex PCR reads. The sample has about 660,000 distinct CDR3 sequences; roughly 41% are singletons. Comments on this clonotype: Antigen: not known.

Fresh peripheral blood, about 10 ml, was the PBMC source. General study results and limits: Most expanded thyroid clonotypes above 0.001 frequency also appeared in blood.

Trimming at V came to 1 base and at J to 9 bases, leaving 9 bases not matched to a gene. Germline CDR1 and CDR2: SGHRS and YFSETQ. This CDR3 has 16 residues. The chain carries TRBV5-1 and TRBJ2-3; 12 positions agree with TRBD2. The clonotype comes from an adult man with Graves' ophthalmopathy. Sequenced input: peripheral blood. The CDR3 loop is CASSLTSGGTGRTQYF. CDR3 nucleotides: TGCGCCAGCAGCTTGACTAGCGGGGGGACGGGGAGAACGCAGTATTTT. Looking up the rest from reference TRBV5-1 and TRBJ2-3 gives the full variable domain: KAGVTQTPRYLIKTRGQQVTLSCSPISGHRSVSWYQQTPGQGLQFLFEYFSETQRNKGNFPGRFSGRQFSNSRSEMNVSTLELGDSALYLCASSLTSGGTGRTQYFGPGTRLTVL.